These 16 T cell receptor beta chains originate from one sample sequenced in a study of blood T cell repertoires in COVID-19. Profiling relied on immunoSEQ multiplex PCR, and the TCRdb table lists in-frame clones only, not all of them. The table shows 230,000 or so clones, with 88% occurring only once. Sequencing used PBMCs or T cells enriched from blood (not recorded which). Every receptor here comes from a woman in her thirties who had recovered from COVID-19.

V gene TRBV6-5 combines with J gene TRBJ2-1, with 8 bases lining up with TRBD2. Germline assignment: CDR1 MNHEY and CDR2 SVGAGI. The J segment lost 5 bases and the V segment lost 3 bases, leaving 6 bases of the junction unmatched. There are 15 residues in the CDR3. CDR3 amino acids: CASSYAGGQDNEQFF. The CDR3 DNA is TGTGCCAGCAGTTATGCGGGGGGCCAGGACAATGAGCAGTTCTTC.

This clone came up once. The chain joins TRBV7-9 to TRBJ1-1, with a weak D call TRBD1 (5 bases). The CDR3 is made up of 14 amino acids. The germline gives CDR1 SEHNR, CDR2 FQNEAQ (reference sequence). Trimming took 2 bases from V and 2 from J, leaving 9 bases between them. CDR3 bases: TGTGCCAGCAGCTTACGACAGTCTAACACTGAAGCTTTCTTT. Protein: CASSLRQSNTEAFF.

The CDR3 nucleotides are TGCGCCAGCAGCCAAGATCCACACTCTGGGGCCAACGTCCTGACTTTC. Its protein is CASSQDPHSGANVLTF. This rearrangement joins TRBV4-3 to TRBJ2-6; D gene uncertain. There are 16 residues in the CDR3. V dropped 0 bases and J dropped 0 bases, with 6 bases sitting between them. In germline, CDR1 is LGHNA, CDR2 YSLEER.

The chain carries TRBV19 and TRBJ1-5; 9 bases match TRBD1. The CDR3 loop spans 14 amino acids. Germline V gene data show CDR1 as LNHDA and CDR2 as SQIVND (reference sequence). V lost 5 bases and J lost 6; bases outside the gene matches: 5. CDR3 in DNA: TGTGCCAGTAGTCCCGGGACAGGGATTCAGCCCCAGCATTTT. It translates to CASSPGTGIQPQHF. Together with reference TRBV19 and TRBJ1-5, the CDR3 gives the full variable domain: DGGITQSPKYLFRKEGQNVTLSCEQNLNHDAMYWYRQDPGQGLRLIYYSQIVNDFQKGDIAEGYSVSREKKESFPLTVTSAQKNPTAFYLCASSPGTGIQPQHFGDGTRLSIL.

This chain links TRBV12-3 or TRBV12-4 with TRBJ1-6; D is ambiguous. The ends were cut back, 3 bases at V and 7 bases at J, with 4 bases in the middle. The CDR3 loop spans 12 amino acids. The chain's CDR3 is CASSFRNSPLHF. The CDR3 nucleotides read TGTGCCAGCAGTTTCCGGAATTCACCCCTCCACTTT.

This clone showed up just once. The gene calls are TRBV15 and TRBJ1-1; 7 bases fit TRBD1. The CDR3 loop spans 16 amino acids. Germline V gives CDR1 LNHNV, CDR2 YYDKDF (reference sequence). Unmatched junction bases numbered 8, after V lost 4 bases and J lost 0 bases. This chain's CDR3 is CATSKVPGQLNTEAFF. The CDR3 region has the DNA TGTGCCACCAGCAAAGTACCGGGACAGCTGAACACTGAAGCTTTCTTT.

The sample holds a few counts of this clone. This chain uses TRBV5-3 with TRBJ1-2, with 7 bases that match TRBD1. TRBV5-3 has ORF status, its function being uncertain. With 4 bases clipped from V and 6 bases from J, the junction kept 12 bases outside the gene matches. This CDR3 is built from 15 residues. The CDR3 spells CARSLYRGKEDGYTF. The CDR3, as DNA: TGTGCCAGAAGCCTATACAGGGGAAAGGAGGATGGCTACACCTTC.

This chain connects TRBV6-6 to TRBJ2-1; 11 bases fit TRBD1. The CDR3 spans 17 residues. Germline lookup yields CDR1 MNHNY and CDR2 SVGAGI (reference sequence). V was pared by 5 bases and J by 5 bases, with 11 bases of the junction left unmatched. The CDR3 DNA is TGTGCCAGCAGTCCTCGAAGTGGACAGGGGGCCAACAATGAGCAGTTCTTC. Protein sequence: CASSPRSGQGANNEQFF.

The sample holds one count of this clone. The chain is built from TRBV4-3 and TRBJ2-3; 7 bases align to TRBD1. Trimming removed 0 bases from V and 10 bases from J; junction bases left unmatched: 4. The CDR3 sequence is 13 residues long. The V gene's germline CDR1 is LGHNA and CDR2 YSLEER. CDR3 in DNA: TGCGCCAGCAGCCAAGAGACAGGGAAAGCGCAGTATTTT. Encoded protein: CASSQETGKAQYF.

J is TRBJ1-2 and V is TRBV5-1; D is uncertain. The V gene's germline CDR1 is SGHRS and CDR2 YFSETQ. The CDR3 has 14 amino acids. The V end lost 4 bases, the J end lost 2 bases, and 12 bases lay between the germline ends. The CDR3 DNA reads TGCGCCAGCAGCCTTGAATCGGTAAACTATGGCTACACCTTC. This encodes CASSLESVNYGYTF.

This rearrangement joins TRBV18 to TRBJ1-1, with 9 bases aligning to TRBD1. Per the germline V gene, CDR1 is KGHSH and CDR2 is LQKENI. There are 16 residues in the CDR3. V gave up 4 bases and J gave up 2 bases; unmatched junction bases: 8. Here the CDR3 reads CASSRETGGVNTEAFF. In DNA, the CDR3 is TGTGCCAGCTCACGGGAGACAGGGGGAGTTAACACTGAAGCTTTCTTT.

This chain uses TRBV19 with TRBJ1-6; unclear D gene. The germline gives CDR1 LNHDA, CDR2 SQIVND (reference sequence). This CDR3 comprises 18 residues. The V and J ends lost 3 bases and 0 bases respectively, with 15 bases between them. The CDR3 is CASSIGFTTTSYNSPLHF. The CDR3, as DNA: TGTGCCAGTAGTATCGGGTTCACCACGACCTCCTATAATTCACCCCTCCACTTT.

Written as DNA, the CDR3 is TGTGCCAGCAGCGTAGACCCTCGGGGGACAGGGGGCACTGAAGCTTTCTTT. Amino acids: CASSVDPRGTGGTEAFF. The genes are TRBV9 and TRBJ1-1, with 11 bases matching TRBD1. CDR1 SGDLS and CDR2 YYNGEE come from the germline V gene. J lost 4 bases, V lost 0 bases, and 8 bases had no gene match. The CDR3 is 17 amino acids.

This clone was detected once. This chain joins TRBV7-9 and TRBJ1-1; D may be TRBD1 (6 bases). This CDR3 has 12 amino acids. The V gene's germline CDR1 is SEHNR and CDR2 FQNEAQ (reference sequence). Trimming pared 5 bases from V and 8 bases from J, leaving 12 bases between. The CDR3 sequence: CASSRDRMEAFF. CDR3 DNA: TGTGCCAGCAGCCGAGACAGGATGGAAGCTTTCTTT.

The chain links TRBV19 to TRBJ1-2; the match to TRBD1 covers 11 bases. The CDR3 sequence is 15 residues long. Germline V CDR1 and CDR2: LNHDA, SQIVND (reference sequence). The V gene end was trimmed by 4 bases and the J gene end by 8 bases; junction bases not matched to a gene: 9. The DNA for the CDR3 is TGTGCCAGTAGTACCTCCCGGGACAGGGGGAGCGGCTACACCTTC. Translated, it gives CASSTSRDRGSGYTF.

This sequence joins TRBV7-9 and TRBJ1-3, with 7 bases lining up with TRBD1. After removal of 3 bases from V and 3 bases from J, the junction contained 8 bases not matched to a gene. The germline CDR1 and CDR2 sequences are SEHNR and FQNEAQ (reference sequence). The CDR3 runs 16 residues. The DNA of the CDR3 is TGTGCCAGCAGCTTCCCCCAGGGGGAAAATGGAAACACCATATATTTT. This gives the protein CASSFPQGENGNTIYF. Filled out from reference TRBV7-9 and TRBJ1-3, the complete variable domain reads DTGVSQNPRHKITKRGQNVTFRCDPISEHNRLYWYRQTLGQGPEFLTYFQNEAQLEKSRLLSDRFSAERPKGSFSTLEIQRTEQGDSAMYLCASSFPQGENGNTIYFGEGSWLTVV.